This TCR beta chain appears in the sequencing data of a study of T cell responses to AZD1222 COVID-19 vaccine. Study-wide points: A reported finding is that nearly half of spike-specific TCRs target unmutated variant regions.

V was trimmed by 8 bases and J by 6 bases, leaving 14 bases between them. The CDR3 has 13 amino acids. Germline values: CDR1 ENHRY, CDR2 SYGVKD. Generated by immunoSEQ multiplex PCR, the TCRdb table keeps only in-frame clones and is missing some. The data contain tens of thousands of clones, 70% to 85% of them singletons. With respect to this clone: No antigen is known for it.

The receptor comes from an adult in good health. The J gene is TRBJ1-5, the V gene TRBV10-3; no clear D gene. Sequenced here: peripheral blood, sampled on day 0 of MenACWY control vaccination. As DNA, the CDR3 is TGTGCCATCGCGGATGAGGGCAGTCAGCCCCAGCATTTT. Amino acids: CAIADEGSQPQHF.